This T cell receptor beta chain was found in a study of T cell changes during pregnancy in multiple sclerosis. The germline V gene encodes CDR1 SGHTA and CDR2 FQGNSA. The CDR3 has 17 residues. V trimming: 5 bases; J trimming: 2 bases; junction bases outside the gene matches: 6. The data were produced by immunoSEQ multiplex PCR, yet TCRdb's version contains in-frame clones alone and is incomplete. The table records some 63,000 clones, 91% of them present only once. The sequence derives from a female donor with multiple sclerosis, enrolled in a pregnancy study. This specimen was peripheral blood, taken before pregnancy. The chain links TRBV7-2 to TRBJ2-5; 15 bases agree with TRBD2. The CDR3 spells CASSPRTSGGGQETQYF. The CDR3 coding sequence is TGTGCCAGCAGCCCACGGACTAGCGGGGGGGGGCAAGAGACCCAGTACTTC. Looking up the rest from reference TRBV7-2 and TRBJ2-5 gives the full variable domain: GAGVSQSPSNKVTEKGKDVELRCDPISGHTALYWYRQSLGQGLEFLIYFQGNSAPDKSGLPSDRFSAERTGGSVSTLTIQRTQQEDSAVYLCASSPRTSGGGQETQYFGPGTRLLVL.